Following are 27 T cell receptor beta chains from one sample sequenced in a study of CD8+ T cells in alopecia areata. Once RNA had been extracted, it was reverse transcribed into cDNA to act as the sequencing template. The table came from immunoSEQ multiplex PCR; TCRdb's copy has only in-frame clones and leaves some out. The sample shows 100,000 to 140,000 clones, 65% to 85% of them seen only once. Treatment here: oral pan-JAK inhibitor, 5-10 mg twice daily. Sequenced here: CD8+ T cells sorted from blood, sampled at week 24, from a patient treated with tofacitinib. All receptors come from a human donor with alopecia areata.

This chain joins TRBV7-9 and TRBJ2-5, with TRBD1 as a possible D gene (5 bases). Germline loops: CDR1 SEHNR, CDR2 FQNEAQ (reference sequence). Trimming shortened V by 5 bases and J by 7 bases, and 11 bases separated the two germline ends. This CDR3 is 12 amino acids long. The chain's CDR3 is CASSRQSGTQYF. Written as DNA, the CDR3 is TGTGCCAGCAGCCGACAGTCCGGGACCCAGTACTTC.

The CDR3 spells CASRQGLHEQYF. The CDR3, as DNA: TGTGCCAGCAGACAGGGGTTACACGAGCAGTACTTC. The chain uses TRBV2 and TRBJ2-7; 7 bases match TRBD1. The CDR3 spans 12 residues. V dropped 6 bases and J dropped 5; count of bases not matched to a gene: 4. Germline assignment: CDR1 SNHLY and CDR2 FYNNEI.

The chain employs TRBV11-2 and TRBJ2-1; 15 bases are a match to TRBD2. The ends lost 5 bases at V and 5 bases at J; junction bases unmatched: 4. CDR3 length: 16 amino acids. The germline V gene encodes CDR1 SGHAT and CDR2 FQNNGV. CDR3 in DNA: TGTGCCAGCAGCGGGACTAGCGGGGGGAGAGACAATGAGCAGTTCTTC. Amino acids: CASSGTSGGRDNEQFF.

A single count supports this clone. The V and J genes are TRBV19 and TRBJ1-2; D ambiguous. Trimming left V 7 bases short and J 5 bases short, with 17 bases between. Germline V gene data show CDR1 as LNHDA and CDR2 as SQIVND (reference sequence). This CDR3 spans 14 amino acids. The CDR3 loop reads CASTPTAESYGYTF. In DNA, the CDR3 is TGTGCCAGTACCCCGACGGCAGAATCGTATGGCTACACCTTC.

In DNA form, the CDR3 reads TGTGCCAGCAGCCCCGCCGACCGGGGCCTATCCACCGGGGAGCTGTTTTTT. Translating it yields CASSPADRGLSTGELFF. V gene TRBV13 combines with J gene TRBJ2-2; D is possibly TRBD1 or TRBD2 (5 bases each). Trimming removed 5 bases at V and 4 bases at J, with 20 bases between. This CDR3 is 17 amino acids long. Germline V gene sequence: CDR1 PRHDT, CDR2 FYEKMQ (reference sequence).

This clone was detected only once. This rearrangement joins TRBV29-1 to TRBJ1-2, with D perhaps matching TRBD1 (5 bases). Germline V gene sequence: CDR1 SQVTM, CDR2 ANQGSEA. Trimming took 0 bases from V and 3 from J, leaving 17 bases between them. The length of the CDR3 is 16 residues. The CDR3 DNA reads as TGCAGCGTTGAAGATGGGGGGGTTCCAGGTGACTATGGCTACACCTTC. Translating gives CSVEDGGVPGDYGYTF.

The chain couples TRBV7-8 to TRBJ2-7, with 9 bases matching TRBD2. This CDR3 is built from 14 residues. Trimming took 5 bases from V and 2 from J; bases not matched to a gene: 4. Germline V gene data show CDR1 as SGHVS and CDR2 as FQNEAQ. The CDR3 bases are TGTGCCAGCAGCACCGAGCGGGGGGCCTACGAGCAGTACTTC. Amino acid sequence: CASSTERGAYEQYF.

The CDR3 region is CASSALSGGATDTQYF. CDR3 in DNA: TGTGCCAGCAGTGCATTAAGCGGGGGGGCTACAGATACGCAGTATTTT. The chain combines TRBV6-4 with TRBJ2-3; TRBD2 matches at 10 bases. The V gene end was trimmed by 4 bases and the J gene end by 3 bases; junction bases not matched to a gene: 7. This CDR3 contains 16 residues. Per germline, CDR1 MRHNA and CDR2 SNTAGT.

The chain recombines TRBV4-2 with TRBJ2-4; 8 bases fit TRBD1. The V gene's germline CDR1 is LGHNA and CDR2 YNFKEQ. The CDR3 covers 14 residues. J lost 7 bases, V lost 3 bases, and 5 bases had no gene match. Here the CDR3 reads CASSQETGANIQYF. CDR3 coding DNA: TGTGCCAGCAGCCAGGAGACAGGGGCTAACATTCAGTACTTC.

CDR3 sequence reads: CASSALTRGDETQYF. In DNA, the CDR3 is TGTGCCAGCAGTGCGCTGACTCGGGGGGATGAGACCCAGTACTTC. The chain couples TRBV2 to TRBJ2-5; 7 bases line up with TRBD2. Germline V lookup: CDR1 SNHLY, CDR2 FYNNEI. CDR3 size: 15 residues. J gave up 5 bases and V 4 bases, and 10 bases lay outside the gene matches. Combining the CDR3 with reference TRBV2 and TRBJ2-5 gives the whole variable domain EPEVTQTPSHQVTQMGQEVILRCVPISNHLYFYWYRQILGQKVEFLVSFYNNEISEKSEIFDDQFSVERPDGSNFTLKIRSTKLEDSAMYFCASSALTRGDETQYFGPGTRLLVL.

This clone was counted between two and nine times. The chain has TRBV27 and TRBJ2-1, with no clear D. There are 14 residues in the CDR3. Trimming took 6 bases from V and 8 from J, leaving 17 bases between them. Germline assignment: CDR1 MNHEY and CDR2 SMNVEV (reference sequence). In DNA form, the CDR3 reads TGTGCCAGCAGCCCACGGACGGAGCTGGATGAGCAGTTCTTC. Its protein product is CASSPRTELDEQFF.

The V and J genes are TRBV5-1 and TRBJ2-2; possibly TRBD1 for D (5 bases). This CDR3 region has 17 residues. Trimming left V 3 bases short and J 3 bases short, with 18 bases between. Germline CDR1 and CDR2: SGHRS and YFSETQ. The CDR3 region has the DNA TGCGCCAGCAGCTGGAAAAAGGGGATTCGGGACACCGGGGAGCTGTTTTTT. This encodes CASSWKKGIRDTGELFF.

V gene TRBV2 combines with J gene TRBJ2-1; no reliable D call. CDR3 length equals 12 residues. Germline lookup yields CDR1 SNHLY and CDR2 FYNNEI. Deletions cut 1 base from V and 8 bases from J, with 6 bases between. CDR3 protein: CASSEGDHEQFF. In DNA, the CDR3 is TGTGCCAGCAGTGAAGGTGATCATGAGCAGTTCTTC.

The chain recombines TRBV5-1 with TRBJ2-2, with D perhaps matching TRBD2 (5 bases). Germline CDR1 and CDR2: SGHRS and YFSETQ. Trimming shortened V by 4 bases and J by 4 bases, and 14 bases separated the two germline ends. CDR3 length: 15 residues. The CDR3 here is CASSRSVMGTGELFF. CDR3 sequence (DNA): TGCGCCAGCAGCCGTAGCGTCATGGGCACCGGGGAGCTGTTTTTT.

The V and J genes are TRBV7-9 and TRBJ2-2; no clear D gene. CDR1 and CDR2 from the germline V gene are SEHNR and FQNEAQ (reference sequence). CDR3 length: 15 residues. Trimming removed 1 base at V and 7 bases at J, with 13 bases between. The CDR3: CASSLERATDGELFF. The CDR3 coding sequence is TGTGCCAGCAGCTTAGAAAGGGCGACGGACGGGGAGCTGTTTTTT.

Comments on this clone: Compared with germline, one end of the junction differs, possibly owing to a read error. The chain employs TRBV9 and TRBJ2-1, with TRBD1 identical over 9 bases. Germline CDR1 reads SGDLS; CDR2 reads YYNGEE. The CDR3 length is 16 residues. This chain's CDR3 is CASSVADRGVYSEQFF. CDR3 coding DNA: TGTGCCAGCAGCGTAGCCGACAGGGGGGTTTACAGTGAGCAGTTCTTC. The whole variable domain, remainder taken from reference TRBV9 and TRBJ2-1, is DSGVTQTPKHLITATGQRVTLRCSPRSGDLSVYWYQQSLDQGLQFLIQYYNGEERAKGNILERFSAQQFPDLHSELNLSSLELGDSALYFCASSVADRGVYSEQFFGPGTRLTVL.

The chain uses TRBV19 and TRBJ2-1; D not resolved. V was pared by 5 bases and J by 0 bases, with 8 bases between. Germline V gives CDR1 LNHDA, CDR2 SQIVND (reference sequence). The CDR3 extends over 14 amino acids. The CDR3, as DNA: TGTGCCAGTAGTGGGTCGGCCTCCTACAATGAGCAGTTCTTC. It is translated as CASSGSASYNEQFF.

The gene calls are TRBV7-2 and TRBJ1-5; D unclear. Per germline, CDR1 SGHTA and CDR2 FQGNSA. Trimming took off 1 base at V and 4 bases at J, with 8 bases between the two ends. The CDR3 sequence is 14 residues long. CDR3 DNA sequence: TGTGCCAGCAGCTTAGGGGTCGGAAATCAGCCCCAGCATTTT. Translated, it gives CASSLGVGNQPQHF.

The rearrangement joins TRBV6-5 to TRBJ2-7, with TRBD2 matching 7 bases. The germline V gene has CDR1 MNHEY and CDR2 SVGAGI. The ends lost 2 bases at V and 1 base at J; junction bases unmatched: 5. The CDR3 loop spans 15 amino acids. The CDR3 reads CASSYASGGSYEQYF. The CDR3 nucleotides are TGTGCCAGCAGTTACGCGTCGGGGGGATCCTACGAGCAGTACTTC.

Comments on this clone: This specimen includes other DNA sequences encoding the same CDR3. The CDR3 loop reads CASSYSTGYEQYF. As DNA, the CDR3 is TGTGCCAGCAGTTACTCCACAGGATACGAGCAGTACTTC. The V gene is TRBV6-5, the J gene TRBJ2-7; D perhaps matches TRBD1 (5 bases). This CDR3 is 13 amino acids long. The germline gives CDR1 MNHEY, CDR2 SVGAGI. V lost 0 bases and J lost 4, with 7 bases in between.

This sequence joins TRBV4-2 and TRBJ2-5; TRBD1 or TRBD2 may be the D gene (5 bases each). The CDR3 is made up of 16 amino acids. V was pared by 0 bases and J by 4 bases, with 15 bases between. CDR1 is LGHNA and CDR2 is YNFKEQ in the germline V gene. Written as DNA, the CDR3 is TGTGCCAGCAGCCAAGACGTAACGGGACCCCGAGAGACCCAGTACTTC. Its translation: CASSQDVTGPRETQYF.

This clone was seen a few times. This likely reflects a read error, since a far larger clone is one base away. This CDR3 is also generated by other DNA sequences in the sample. The CDR3 sequence: CASSQDRTGQYGYTF. The CDR3 DNA is TGTGCCAGCAGCCAAGATAGGACAGGGCAATATGGCTACACCTTC. The chain employs TRBV7-2 and TRBJ1-2; 8 bases are a match to TRBD1. The CDR3 consists of 15 residues. CDR1 and CDR2 (germline): SGHTA, FQGNSA. The ends lost 5 bases at V and 5 bases at J; junction bases unmatched: 10.

This sequence joins TRBV7-8 and TRBJ2-5; D may be TRBD1 (6 bases). The length of the CDR3 is 14 residues. V dropped 4 bases and J dropped 7 bases, with 16 bases sitting between them. Germline-derived CDR1 and CDR2 are SGHVS and FQNEAQ. This CDR3 is CASSSDTRGRTQYF. In DNA form, the CDR3 reads TGTGCCAGCAGCTCCGACACAAGGGGGAGGACCCAGTACTTC.

The chain couples TRBV14 to TRBJ1-2; D call uncertain. The CDR3 consists of 13 residues. Germline V gene lookup returns CDR1 SGHDN and CDR2 FVKESK. Trimming pared 6 bases from V and 5 bases from J, leaving 13 bases between. CDR3 residues: CASSSTSRYGYTF. Here the CDR3 DNA reads TGTGCCAGCAGTTCAACGTCTAGATATGGCTACACCTTC.

The table lists this clone with a few counts. This chain links TRBV4-1 with TRBJ2-1; a weak D match, TRBD1 (5 bases). Germline V gene data show CDR1 as MGHRA and CDR2 as YSYEKL. Trimming removed 0 bases from V and 4 bases from J, with 10 bases in between. CDR3 size: 15 residues. CDR3 residues: CASSQDLTGYNEQFF. The CDR3 DNA follows: TGCGCCAGCAGCCAAGATCTAACAGGTTACAATGAGCAGTTCTTC.

The gene calls are TRBV7-2 and TRBJ2-5; D call uncertain. Between the trimmed V and J ends, which lost 0 bases and 5 bases, there was a span of 7 bases. The CDR3 consists of 13 residues. The germline gives CDR1 SGHTA, CDR2 FQGNSA. Here the CDR3 reads CASSLAPRETQYF. For the CDR3, the DNA is TGTGCCAGCAGCTTAGCGCCCCGGGAGACCCAGTACTTC.

This chain connects TRBV29-1 to TRBJ2-1, with D hard to call. The germline V and J ends were trimmed by 1 base and 6 bases, with 7 bases remaining between them. Germline V lookup: CDR1 SQVTM, CDR2 ANQGSEA. CDR3 length: 12 amino acids. The CDR3 nucleotides are TGCAGCGTTGAAGGAGAGGTCAATGAGCAGTTCTTC. Translating gives CSVEGEVNEQFF.